The rows below give T cell receptor beta chains drawn from one sample of a study of cytomegalovirus exposure and HLA in healthy donors. Assay: immunoSEQ multiplex PCR; the TCRdb copy retains only in-frame clones and omits some. Among 200,000 to 250,000 clones listed, around 80% were seen once. The source material was PBMCs. The receptors were sampled from a man in his forties in good health and CMV-seronegative. The CDR3 runs from the conserved cysteine through the conserved F or W. The order of the fields is V gene, D gene, J gene, CDR3 protein. A D gene is named only where the DNA matches it firmly.

v_call: TRBV29-1
d_call: NA
j_call: TRBJ2-6
cdr3_aa: CSVLPSETGANVLTF

v_call: TRBV7-9
d_call: NA
j_call: TRBJ2-1
cdr3_aa: CASSLSRRSSYNEQFF

v_call: TRBV5-6
d_call: TRBD2
j_call: NA
cdr3_aa: CASSVDGLAAGYEQYF

v_call: TRBV11-3
d_call: TRBD1
j_call: TRBJ2-1
cdr3_aa: CASSQQGASYNEQFF

v_call: TRBV7-6
d_call: NA
j_call: TRBJ2-2
cdr3_aa: CASSIGTPNTGELFF

v_call: TRBV4-2
d_call: TRBD2
j_call: TRBJ2-7
cdr3_aa: CASSQDSGGHGTYEQYF

v_call: TRBV11-2
d_call: TRBD1
j_call: TRBJ2-1
cdr3_aa: CASSQGTGVEQFF

v_call: TRBV29-1
d_call: NA
j_call: TRBJ1-1
cdr3_aa: CSVEEAGYTEAFF

v_call: TRBV7-3
d_call: NA
j_call: TRBJ2-4
cdr3_aa: CASSRVGGGDIQYF

v_call: TRBV28
d_call: NA
j_call: TRBJ1-3
cdr3_aa: CASREGGSSGNTIYF

v_call: TRBV27
d_call: NA
j_call: TRBJ2-7
cdr3_aa: CASSPPGSVYEQYF

v_call: TRBV6-1
d_call: TRBD1
j_call: TRBJ2-2
cdr3_aa: CASSETGTGLHTGELFF

v_call: TRBV2
d_call: TRBD2
j_call: TRBJ2-7
cdr3_aa: CASSPGLAGGPEYF

v_call: TRBV18
d_call: NA
j_call: TRBJ2-2
cdr3_aa: CASSPRESLGGELFF

v_call: TRBV18
d_call: TRBD2
j_call: TRBJ2-1
cdr3_aa: CASSPRGLAVNEQFF

v_call: TRBV19
d_call: TRBD1
j_call: TRBJ2-1
cdr3_aa: CASSRGQGLNEQFF

v_call: TRBV9
d_call: TRBD1
j_call: TRBJ1-1
cdr3_aa: CASTRGTGNTEAFF

v_call: TRBV11-1
d_call: TRBD1
j_call: TRBJ2-7
cdr3_aa: CASSLAKGQAYEQYF

v_call: TRBV19
d_call: TRBD2
j_call: TRBJ2-3
cdr3_aa: CASTPRRGGGTDTQYF

v_call: TRBV4-1
d_call: NA
j_call: TRBJ1-1
cdr3_aa: CASSPVGQSRTEAFF

v_call: TRBV25-1
d_call: NA
j_call: TRBJ1-2
cdr3_aa: CASSFTLGAGGYTF

v_call: TRBV30
d_call: TRBD1
j_call: TRBJ1-3
cdr3_aa: CASGAQGVVGNTIYF

v_call: TRBV27
d_call: NA
j_call: TRBJ1-1
cdr3_aa: CASSLSKFSGGTEAFF

v_call: TRBV19
d_call: NA
j_call: TRBJ2-1
cdr3_aa: CASSIVGLANYNEQFF

v_call: TRBV2
d_call: TRBD2
j_call: TRBJ2-2
cdr3_aa: CAIRPLAGEYGELFF

v_call: TRBV27
d_call: NA
j_call: NA
cdr3_aa: CASSLEGGGYEQYF

v_call: TRBV2
d_call: TRBD2
j_call: TRBJ2-1
cdr3_aa: CASSVSLAGIDEQFF

v_call: TRBV7-2
d_call: NA
j_call: TRBJ2-3
cdr3_aa: CASSSKGGNTQYF

v_call: TRBV28
d_call: TRBD2
j_call: TRBJ2-1
cdr3_aa: CASSGHGLAGGLNEQFF

v_call: TRBV27
d_call: NA
j_call: TRBJ2-7
cdr3_aa: CASSLEVPTGPDEQYF

v_call: TRBV30
d_call: NA
j_call: TRBJ2-1
cdr3_aa: CAWSGVGHNEQFF

v_call: TRBV5-8
d_call: TRBD2
j_call: TRBJ2-3
cdr3_aa: CASSSRTSGFFTDTQYF

v_call: TRBV6-6
d_call: TRBD1
j_call: TRBJ1-2
cdr3_aa: CASSLRDRSNYGYTF